Presented here are 12 T cell receptor beta chains from one specimen sequenced in a study of Ad26.COV2.S vaccination and SARS-CoV-2 variants. The protocol was immunoSEQ multiplex PCR, while the TCRdb copy is restricted to in-frame clones and leaves out a portion. This table has 300,000 to 450,000 clones, just over 90% appearing once. This specimen was peripheral blood, taken after recovery from COVID-19. These receptors came from a human donor who had recovered from COVID-19.

The chain uses TRBV7-2 and TRBJ1-2, with TRBD1 matching 10 bases. The CDR3 covers 16 residues. Germline V gene sequence: CDR1 SGHTA, CDR2 FQGNSA. V dropped 5 bases and J dropped 3; count of bases not matched to a gene: 9. CDR3 DNA: TGTGCCAGCAGCCCAAGACAGGGGGCGCGTCACTATGGCTACACCTTC. It specifies CASSPRQGARHYGYTF.

This clone was recorded only once. V gene TRBV14 combines with J gene TRBJ1-1, with D possibly matching TRBD1 (5 bases). Germline V gene data show CDR1 as SGHDN and CDR2 as FVKESK. This CDR3 contains 14 residues. Trimming shortened V by 3 bases and J by 5 bases, and 13 bases separated the two germline ends. The chain's CDR3 is CASSQKQDWTEAFF. The CDR3 DNA reads TGTGCCAGCAGCCAGAAACAGGATTGGACTGAAGCTTTCTTT.

This sequence joins TRBV5-1 and TRBJ2-2, with D tentatively TRBD2 (5 bases). The V gene lost 4 bases and the J gene lost 5 bases, with 15 bases spanning the gap. This CDR3 is 15 amino acids long. Germline V gene data show CDR1 as SGHRS and CDR2 as YFSETQ. CDR3 sequence (DNA): TGCGCCAGCAGCACCCGGCCAACGGGGACCGGGGAGCTGTTTTTT. Protein product: CASSTRPTGTGELFF. The full variable domain, its missing parts supplied by reference TRBV5-1 and TRBJ2-2, is KAGVTQTPRYLIKTRGQQVTLSCSPISGHRSVSWYQQTPGQGLQFLFEYFSETQRNKGNFPGRFSGRQFSNSRSEMNVSTLELGDSALYLCASSTRPTGTGELFFGEGSRLTVL.

The V and J genes are TRBV19 and TRBJ1-2; D is possibly TRBD1 (5 bases). The CDR3 spans 15 residues. Trimming stripped 4 bases from V and 4 bases from J, with 16 bases between. The germline V gene has CDR1 LNHDA and CDR2 SQIVND (reference sequence). The CDR3 DNA reads as TGTGCCAGTAGTAAGGACCTGCGGGACGGCTATGGCTACACCTTC. Its translation: CASSKDLRDGYGYTF.

The chain couples TRBV27 to TRBJ1-6; the D is unclear. V was pared by 3 bases and J by 13 bases, with 25 bases between. The CDR3 is 17 residues long. Germline assignment: CDR1 MNHEY and CDR2 SMNVEV (reference sequence). Here the CDR3 reads CASSFFVGGSGREPLHF. In DNA, the CDR3 is TGTGCCAGCAGTTTTTTTGTGGGTGGATCCGGCCGGGAGCCCCTCCACTTT.

This CDR3 reads CATSREGISSYNEQFF. The CDR3 region has the DNA TGTGCCACCAGCAGAGAGGGGATTAGCTCCTACAATGAGCAGTTCTTC. V and J are TRBV15 and TRBJ2-1; D gene unclear. Trimming shortened V by 0 bases and J by 0 bases, and 9 bases separated the two germline ends. The CDR3 sequence is 16 residues long. CDR1 LNHNV and CDR2 YYDKDF come from the germline V gene (reference sequence).

For the CDR3, the DNA is TGTGCCAGCAGTGAAACGATAATCGGGTACGAGCAGTACTTC. It yields the protein CASSETIIGYEQYF. This chain joins TRBV2 and TRBJ2-7; D remains ambiguous. Germline-derived CDR1 and CDR2 are SNHLY and FYNNEI. The germline V and J ends were trimmed by 2 bases and 4 bases, with 12 bases remaining between them. The CDR3 is made up of 14 amino acids. Drawing the rest from reference TRBV2 and TRBJ2-7, the complete variable domain is EPEVTQTPSHQVTQMGQEVILRCVPISNHLYFYWYRQILGQKVEFLVSFYNNEISEKSEIFDDQFSVERPDGSNFTLKIRSTKLEDSAMYFCASSETIIGYEQYFGPGTRLTVT.

The chain recombines TRBV7-9 with TRBJ1-1; D unresolved. Germline assignment: CDR1 SEHNR and CDR2 FQNEAQ (reference sequence). The CDR3 sequence is 13 residues long. V was shortened by 6 bases and J by 1 base, with 9 bases between the two germline ends. This chain's CDR3 is CASRRAANTEAFF. Here the CDR3 DNA reads TGTGCCAGCAGACGGGCAGCGAACACTGAAGCTTTCTTT.

This clone appeared a single time. This chain joins TRBV19 and TRBJ1-2; maybe TRBD1 (5 bases). The CDR3 runs to 16 residues. Germline CDR1 reads LNHDA; CDR2 reads SQIVND (reference sequence). Trimming left V 7 bases short and J 0 bases short, with 18 bases between. The CDR3 sequence: CASTGVDYTANYGYTF. For the CDR3, the DNA is TGTGCCAGTACGGGGGTTGACTACACAGCTAACTATGGCTACACCTTC. The complete variable domain, with remaining parts taken from reference TRBV19 and TRBJ1-2, reads DGGITQSPKYLFRKEGQNVTLSCEQNLNHDAMYWYRQDPGQGLRLIYYSQIVNDFQKGDIAEGYSVSREKKESFPLTVTSAQKNPTAFYLCASTGVDYTANYGYTFGSGTRLTVV.

The V call is TRBV2, the J call TRBJ2-5, with 7 bases matching TRBD1. The V gene's germline CDR1 is SNHLY and CDR2 FYNNEI. This CDR3 comprises 13 residues. With 5 bases clipped from V and 2 bases from J, the junction kept 2 bases outside the gene matches. CDR3 protein: CASSRDSQETQYF. CDR3 coding DNA: TGTGCCAGCAGTAGGGACAGTCAAGAGACCCAGTACTTC.

The CDR3, as DNA: TGCGCCAGCAGCCAAGCAGGGGGCGGCTACACCTTC. This codes for CASSQAGGGYTF. The chain is built from TRBV4-3 and TRBJ1-2; 8 nucleotides align to TRBD1. With 1 base clipped from V and 8 bases from J, the junction kept 0 bases outside the gene matches. The CDR3 is 12 residues long. Germline V lookup: CDR1 LGHNA, CDR2 YSLEER.

The J gene is TRBJ1-5, the V gene TRBV7-2; D not certain. The length of the CDR3 is 14 residues. V lost 1 base and J lost 6, with 10 bases in between. Germline V lookup: CDR1 SGHTA, CDR2 FQGNSA. The DNA of the CDR3 is TGTGCCAGCAGCTTAGGAGGGTATGCTCAGCCCCAGCATTTT. Amino acids: CASSLGGYAQPQHF.